These T cell receptor beta chains were read from a single sample in a study of Ad26.COV2.S vaccination and SARS-CoV-2 variants. The table came from immunoSEQ multiplex PCR; TCRdb's copy has only in-frame clones and leaves some out. The table shows a few hundred thousand clones, with 88% occurring only once. Sequenced here: peripheral blood, sampled in a trial of Ad26.COV2.S vaccine versus placebo. The receptor source for this set is a person aged 18-60 years who received the Ad26.COV2.S COVID-19 vaccine or a placebo. The conserved cysteine and the conserved F or W are not part of the CDR3 here. Each record gives: D gene, V gene, clone size, CDR3 protein. The D gene is left open where the match is weak. For some rows the clone size is stated as once, few or many, or as a class when expanded; others skip it.

>TRBD1|TRBV28|NA
ASSTTGGNYGYT
>NA|TRBV7-2|NA
ASSPNRPGEQY
>NA|TRBV5-4|NA
ASSGEEERNTIY
>NA|TRBV7-2|NA
ASSLVWGPYNEQF
>NA|TRBV7-9|few
ASSLRVNQPQH
>TRBD1|TRBV30|NA
AWGLDRGSSNEQF
>TRBD1|TRBV11-2|NA
ASRGQGGPNYGYT
>NA|TRBV7-2|NA
ASNPGESREQF
>NA|TRBV3-1/TRBV3-2|NA
ASSQDKGRAGTGELF
>TRBD1|TRBV7-9|NA
ASSLVMTGGIYEQY